One sample yielded the 20 T cell receptor beta chains listed below, sequenced in a study of T cells in localized non-small cell lung cancer. Using immunoSEQ multiplex PCR, the repertoire was profiled, and TCRdb retains in-frame clones only, with some absent. In the table there are approximately 3,000 clones, 23% of which are singletons. The sequences come from lung tumor tissue, collected before any cancer treatment. All receptors come from a woman between 35 and 75 years old with stage I lung adenocarcinoma.

This clone was observed a handful of times. V gene TRBV23-1 combines with J gene TRBJ1-1; D uncertain. TRBV23-1 is an ORF for which the function is uncertain. The CDR3 is made up of 15 amino acids. V dropped 6 bases and J dropped 1 base, with 15 bases sitting between them. In nucleotides, the CDR3 is TGCGCCAGCAGCCAAGATCCAGCCGGGAACACTGAAGCTTTCTTT. Its protein product is CASSQDPAGNTEAFF.

This chain uses TRBV5-1 with TRBJ2-7; possibly TRBD2 for D (6 bases). Trimming pared 3 bases from V and 6 bases from J, leaving 19 bases between. CDR1 and CDR2 (germline): SGHRS, YFSETQ. The CDR3 runs 15 residues. The CDR3 nucleotides read TGCGCCAGCAGCTCGGAGGACTACCCCTTCGCCGAGCAGTACTTC. It specifies CASSSEDYPFAEQYF.

This clone was seen only a few times. V is TRBV10-3 and J is TRBJ1-5; a weak D match, TRBD1 (5 bases). Germline CDR1 and CDR2: ENHRY and SYGVKD. The CDR3 contains 15 residues. V gave up 10 bases and J gave up 2 bases, with 18 bases separating them. The CDR3 loop reads CASVRRGMGNQPQHF. The CDR3 DNA sequence: TGTGCCAGCGTCCGTCGGGGGATGGGCAATCAGCCCCAGCATTTT.

This clone was picked up a small number of times. The same CDR3 arises from other DNA sequences in this sample as well. The CDR3 DNA reads TGTGCCAGTAGTATGACGGTCCTCAATCAGCCCCAGCATTTT. The encoded protein is CASSMTVLNQPQHF. The gene calls are TRBV19 and TRBJ1-5; no definite D call. Trimming pared 3 bases from V and 3 bases from J, leaving 9 bases between. Per germline, CDR1 LNHDA and CDR2 SQIVND (reference sequence). The CDR3 sequence is 14 residues long.

This clone occurred a few times. The gene calls are TRBV6-8 and TRBJ2-3; a possible D gene is TRBD2 (5 bases). With 7 bases removed from V and 6 bases from J, the gap between germline ends came to 17 bases. The CDR3 is 14 amino acids. Looked up from germline, CDR1 is MNHGY and CDR2 is SAAAGT. CDR3 DNA: TGTGCCAGCAACGAAAGAGGGTTCGGGGATACGCAGTATTTT. Its protein product is CASNERGFGDTQYF.

The chain employs TRBV5-1 and TRBJ1-1; no definite D call. CDR3 length: 14 amino acids. Trimming took off 0 bases at V and 3 bases at J, with 9 bases between the two ends. Germline loops: CDR1 SGHRS, CDR2 YFSETQ. CDR3 DNA: TGCGCCAGCAGCTTGGGGTTTGGGGACACTGAAGCTTTCTTT. Translating gives CASSLGFGDTEAFF.

The chain combines TRBV18 with TRBJ1-1, with a tentative D call TRBD1 (6 bases). Germline V gene data show CDR1 as KGHSH and CDR2 as LQKENI. This CDR3 has 17 residues. V lost 0 bases to trimming and J lost 2 bases, with 16 bases between them. CDR3 protein: CASSPPGLGAFNTEAFF. As DNA, the CDR3 is TGTGCCAGCTCACCACCGGGCCTGGGGGCCTTTAACACTGAAGCTTTCTTT.

The table lists this clone with a few counts. The chain recombines TRBV9 with TRBJ2-1; 14 bases match TRBD2. This CDR3 spans 18 amino acids. Losses at the gene ends were 3 bases for V and 4 bases for J; bases not matched to a gene: 9. CDR1 is SGDLS, CDR2 YYNGEE, per germline. In nucleotides, the CDR3 is TGTGCCAGCAGCGGTGGACTAGCGGGGGGACGACGTTACAATGAGCAGTTCTTC. As protein: CASSGGLAGGRRYNEQFF.

This clone was counted a few times. CDR3 nucleotide sequence: TGTGCCACAAGGACTAGCGGGGGAAGAGATACGCAGTATTTT. This gives the protein CATRTSGGRDTQYF. The rearrangement uses TRBV12-5 and TRBJ2-3; 13 bases map to TRBD2. The CDR3 is 14 amino acids. Germline V lookup: CDR1 LGHNT, CDR2 FRNRAP. Full variable domain (outside the CDR3, taken from reference TRBV12-5 and TRBJ2-3): DARVTQTPRHKVTEMGQEVTMRCQPILGHNTVFWYRQTMMQGLELLAYFRNRAPLDDSGMPKDRFSAEMPDATLATLKIQPSEPRDSAVYFCATRTSGGRDTQYFGPGTRLTVL.

The rearrangement joins TRBV18 to TRBJ2-4, with D perhaps TRBD1 (5 bases). This CDR3 contains 15 residues. Germline V lookup: CDR1 KGHSH, CDR2 LQKENI. V was trimmed by 2 bases and J by 1 base, leaving 9 bases between them. The CDR3 DNA follows: TGTGCCAGCTCACCAGGTTCAGGGGCCAAAAACATTCAGTACTTC. Residues: CASSPGSGAKNIQYF.

This clone has more than one count but fewer than ten. The chain has TRBV4-1 and TRBJ2-7, with unresolved D. Between the trimmed V and J ends, which lost 1 base and 3 bases, there was a span of 7 bases. This CDR3 is 13 amino acids long. Germline CDR1 MGHRA, CDR2 YSYEKL. In DNA, the CDR3 is TGCGCCAGCAGCCAAGGCCTTAACTACGAGCAGTACTTC. Protein product: CASSQGLNYEQYF.

V is TRBV30 and J is TRBJ1-5; 9 nucleotides agree with TRBD1. CDR1 is GTSNPN and CDR2 is SVGIG in the germline V gene (reference sequence). This CDR3 region has 13 residues. V shed 3 bases, J shed 4 bases, and the junction held 1 base outside the gene matches. The CDR3 spells CAWSGQGNQPQHF. The CDR3 DNA follows: TGTGCCTGGAGCGGACAGGGGAATCAGCCCCAGCATTTT.

The V call is TRBV7-6, the J call TRBJ2-1, with TRBD2 matching over 13 bases. This CDR3 contains 15 residues. V gave up 5 bases and J gave up 10 bases; unmatched junction bases: 8. Per germline, CDR1 SGHVS and CDR2 FNYEAQ. This CDR3 reads CASSPLAGGTGEQFF. The DNA for the CDR3 is TGTGCCAGCAGCCCACTAGCGGGGGGGACCGGAGAGCAGTTCTTC.

Relative to its sample, this clone is medium-sized. The chain couples TRBV11-3 to TRBJ2-3; 9 positions match TRBD2. The V and J ends lost 5 bases and 3 bases, in that order; junction bases with no gene match: 12. Germline V CDR1 and CDR2: SGHNT, YENEEA. CDR3 length: 17 amino acids. CDR3 DNA: TGTGCCAGCAGCCCGATAGCTAGCGGGGTTTCTACAGATACGCAGTATTTT. Its translation: CASSPIASGVSTDTQYF.

V usage is TRBV11-3 and J usage is TRBJ2-2; tentatively, D is TRBD2 (5 bases). The CDR3 is 16 residues long. Trimming took 2 bases from V and 4 from J, leaving 14 bases between them. Germline V gene lookup returns CDR1 SGHNT and CDR2 YENEEA. The chain's CDR3 is CASSLHASGGTGELFF. CDR3 nucleotides: TGTGCCAGCAGCTTACACGCGTCAGGAGGCACCGGGGAGCTGTTTTTT.

This clone occurred a few times. The rearrangement joins TRBV11-3 to TRBJ2-3, with 7 bases aligning to TRBD2. Germline CDR1 reads SGHNT; CDR2 reads YENEEA. This CDR3 has 14 amino acids. V shed 1 base, J shed 6 bases, and the junction held 4 bases outside the gene matches. This CDR3 is CASSLVRGDDTQYF. In nucleotides, the CDR3 is TGTGCCAGCAGCTTAGTTCGGGGGGACGATACGCAGTATTTT. The full variable domain, rest sourced from reference TRBV11-3 and TRBJ2-3, is EAGVVQSPRYKIIEKKQPVAFWCNPISGHNTLYWYLQNLGQGPELLIRYENEEAVDDSQLPKDRFSAERLKGVDSTLKIQPAELGDSAVYLCASSLVRGDDTQYFGPGTRLTVL.

This rearrangement joins TRBV19 to TRBJ1-1, with unresolved D. Germline loops: CDR1 LNHDA, CDR2 SQIVND (reference sequence). The V end was cut by 7 bases, the J end by 0 bases, with 9 bases between. This CDR3 is 13 amino acids long. Written as DNA, the CDR3 is TGTGCCAGTACCTACGCTCTGAACACTGAAGCTTTCTTT. Translated, it gives CASTYALNTEAFF.

The rearrangement joins TRBV18 to TRBJ2-5, with a weak D call TRBD2 (5 bases). CDR3 length equals 13 residues. Trimming removed 6 bases from V and 2 bases from J, with 10 bases in between. Germline V CDR1 and CDR2: KGHSH, LQKENI. CDR3 amino acids: CASSQSGQETQYF. CDR3 nucleotides: TGTGCCAGCTCCCAATCGGGACAAGAGACCCAGTACTTC.

The chain carries TRBV5-1 and TRBJ2-2; 7 positions agree with TRBD1. Germline loops: CDR1 SGHRS, CDR2 YFSETQ. The ends lost 3 bases at V and 4 bases at J; junction bases unmatched: 9. The CDR3 has 16 amino acids. CDR3 coding DNA: TGCGCCAGCAGCTCGAGACAGGGAACCCTCACCGGGGAGCTGTTTTTT. Amino acids: CASSSRQGTLTGELFF.

This chain links TRBV10-2 with TRBJ1-3; TRBD1 matches 7 bases. Germline V gene sequence: CDR1 WSHSY, CDR2 SAAADI. Trimming at V came to 4 bases and at J to 0 bases, leaving 6 bases not matched to a gene. This CDR3 spans 16 amino acids. The CDR3 DNA reads as TGCGCCAGCAGTGCGGCAGGGGGAGGCTCTGGAAACACCATATATTTT. Residues: CASSAAGGGSGNTIYF.